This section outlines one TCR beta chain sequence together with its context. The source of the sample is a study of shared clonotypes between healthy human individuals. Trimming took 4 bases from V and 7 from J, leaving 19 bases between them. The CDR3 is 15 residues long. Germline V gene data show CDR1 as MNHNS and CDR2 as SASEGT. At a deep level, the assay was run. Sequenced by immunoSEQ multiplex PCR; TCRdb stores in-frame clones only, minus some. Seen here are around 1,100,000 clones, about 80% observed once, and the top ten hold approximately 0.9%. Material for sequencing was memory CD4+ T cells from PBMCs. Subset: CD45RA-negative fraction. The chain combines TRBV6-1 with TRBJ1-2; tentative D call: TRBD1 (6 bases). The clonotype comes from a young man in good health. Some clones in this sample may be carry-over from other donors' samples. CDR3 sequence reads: CASSGQQGRRGGYTF. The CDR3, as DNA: TGTGCCAGCAGTGGACAACAGGGAAGGAGGGGTGGCTACACCTTC.